The 4 T cell receptor beta chains presented below share a single source sample, sequenced in a study of cytomegalovirus exposure and HLA in healthy donors (dated by TCRdb to the late 2010s). The protocol used for the library was the immunoSEQ multiplex PCR assay. What TCRdb holds here is the immuneACCESS table cut down to in-frame rearrangements. Part of the clones is not present; checked against another copy, under half of the missing clones reflect an unresolved V gene, and the others are unexplained. The sample profile shows tens of thousands of clones; around 94% of them were found once. Under 0.75% of the sample goes to the ten largest clones. Material for sequencing was PBMCs. The receptors stem from a woman between 18 and 30 years old in good health and CMV-seronegative.

This sequence joins TRBV29-1 and TRBJ1-1, with D possibly matching TRBD1 (5 bases). Deletions cut 6 bases from V and 0 bases from J, with 11 bases between. The CDR3 totals 13 residues. CDR1 and CDR2 (germline): SQVTM, ANQGSEA. The CDR3 region is CSVGRGLNTEAFF. The CDR3 bases are TGCAGCGTCGGGAGGGGATTGAACACTGAAGCTTTCTTT. The complete variable domain, with remaining parts taken from reference TRBV29-1 and TRBJ1-1, reads SAVISQKPSRDICQRGTSLTIQCQVDSQVTMMFWYRQQPGQSLTLIATANQGSEATYESGFVIDKFPISRPNLTFSTLTVSNMSPEDSSIYLCSVGRGLNTEAFFGQGTRLTVV.

The V and J genes are TRBV20-1 and TRBJ1-4; 7 nucleotides agree with TRBD1. The CDR3 extends over 10 amino acids. J was trimmed by 15 bases and V by 3 bases; bases with no gene match: 4. In germline, CDR1 is DFQATT, CDR2 SNEGSKA (reference sequence). The CDR3 here is CSASGRGMFF. DNA for the CDR3: TGCAGTGCTAGCGGCAGGGGGATGTTTTTT.

The J gene is TRBJ2-5, the V gene TRBV11-2, with 8 positions matching TRBD2. V trimming: 5 bases; J trimming: 5 bases; junction bases outside the gene matches: 13. Germline V gene lookup returns CDR1 SGHAT and CDR2 FQNNGV. The CDR3 contains 16 residues. CDR3 DNA: TGTGCCAGCAGCCGGGGCCGGGGGGGAGTGAGGGAGACCCAGTACTTC. Amino acids: CASSRGRGGVRETQYF. The variable domain in full, completed from reference TRBV11-2 and TRBJ2-5, reads EAGVAQSPRYKIIEKRQSVAFWCNPISGHATLYWYQQILGQGPKLLIQFQNNGVVDDSQLPKDRFSAERLKGVDSTLKIQPAKLEDSAVYLCASSRGRGGVRETQYFGPGTRLLVL.

The chain combines TRBV6-6 with TRBJ2-5; TRBD1 is a possible D gene (5 bases). With 0 bases removed from V and 7 bases from J, the gap between germline ends came to 9 bases. This CDR3 region has 13 residues. In germline, CDR1 is MNHNY, CDR2 SVGAGI (reference sequence). CDR3 loop: CASSYSGQWTQYF. The CDR3, as DNA: TGTGCCAGCAGTTACTCGGGGCAGTGGACCCAGTACTTC.